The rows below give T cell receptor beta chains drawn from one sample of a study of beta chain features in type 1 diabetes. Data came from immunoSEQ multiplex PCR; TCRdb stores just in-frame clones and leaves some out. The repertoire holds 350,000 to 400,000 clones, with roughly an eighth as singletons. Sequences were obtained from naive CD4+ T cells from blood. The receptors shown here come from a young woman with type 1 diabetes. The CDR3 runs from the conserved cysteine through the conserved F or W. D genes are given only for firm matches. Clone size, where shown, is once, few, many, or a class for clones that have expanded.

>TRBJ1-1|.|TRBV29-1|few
TGCAGCGTTGGGGGGGACACTGAAGCTTTCTTT
CSVGGDTEAFF
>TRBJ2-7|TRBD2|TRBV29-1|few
TGCAGCGTCGGCCGGACTAGCGACTCCTACGAGCAGTACTTC
CSVGRTSDSYEQYF
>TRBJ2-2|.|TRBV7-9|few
TGTGCCAGCAGCTTACCGGCCGGGGAGCTGTTTTTT
CASSLPAGELFF
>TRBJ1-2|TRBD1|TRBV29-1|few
TGCAGCGTTGTAGAGGGGGCGCTTGTTGGCTACACCTTC
CSVVEGALVGYTF
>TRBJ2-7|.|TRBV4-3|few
TGCGCCAGCAGCCAGGGGGGTTCCTACGAGCAGTACTTC
CASSQGGSYEQYF
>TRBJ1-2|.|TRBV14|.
TGTGCCAGCAGCCAAGTAGATAACTATGGCTACACCTTC
CASSQVDNYGYTF
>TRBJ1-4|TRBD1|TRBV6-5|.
TGTGCCAGCAGTTACTCAATGGAGACAGGGGAAAAACTGTTTTTT
CASSYSMETGEKLFF
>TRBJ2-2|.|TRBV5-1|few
TGCGCCAGCAGCCCGCAGGGCACCGGGGAGCTGTTTTTT
CASSPQGTGELFF
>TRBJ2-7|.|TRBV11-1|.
TGTGCCAGCAGCTTACGCGCGCTAGCTGCAATGACCTACGAGCAGTACTTC
CASSLRALAAMTYEQYF
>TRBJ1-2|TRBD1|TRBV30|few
TGTGCCTGGACCCGGGGACAGTTGGATGGCTACACCTTC
CAWTRGQLDGYTF
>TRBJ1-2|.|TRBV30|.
TGTGCCTGGAGTGTAGGTGGAGCCTTCTATGGCTACACCTTC
CAWSVGGAFYGYTF
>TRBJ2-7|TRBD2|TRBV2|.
TGTGCCGGCGGGGATAGCGGGGGGCGGATGGAGCAGTACTTC
CAGGDSGGRMEQYF
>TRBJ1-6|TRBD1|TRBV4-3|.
TGCGCCAGCAGCCTCACAGGGGGGAATTCACCCCTCCACTTT
CASSLTGGNSPLHF
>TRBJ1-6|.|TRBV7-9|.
TGTGCCAGCAGCTTAAACAGGGTGAAAAATTCACCCCTCCACTTT
CASSLNRVKNSPLHF
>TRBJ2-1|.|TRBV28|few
TGTGCCAGCAGTTTAATTTCCCCTAACAATGAGCAGTTCTTC
CASSLISPNNEQFF
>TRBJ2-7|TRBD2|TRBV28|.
TGTGCCAGCAAGGGCGGGAGGACCTACGAGCAGTACTTC
CASKGGRTYEQYF
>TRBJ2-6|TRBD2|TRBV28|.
TGTGCCAGCAGTTTAACAGGGACTAGTGGGGCCAACGTCCTGACTTTC
CASSLTGTSGANVLTF
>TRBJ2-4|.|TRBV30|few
TGTGCCTGGAGCCCCGGACAGAAAAACATTCAGTACTTC
CAWSPGQKNIQYF
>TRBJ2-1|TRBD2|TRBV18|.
TGTGCCAGCTCACCGGGACTAGCGAAGAATGAGCAGTTCTTC
CASSPGLAKNEQFF
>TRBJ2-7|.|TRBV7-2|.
TGTGCCAGCAGCTTAGACCCCAGCTCCTACGAGCAGTACTTC
CASSLDPSSYEQYF
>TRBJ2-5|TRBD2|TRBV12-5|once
TGTGCTAGTGGCCGCTCCGGGACTACCACCGCTCAAGAGACCCAGTACTTC
CASGRSGTTTAQETQYF
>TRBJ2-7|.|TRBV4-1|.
TGCGCCAGCAGCCAAGTACAATCCGGGAGCGCGGATTCCTCCTACGAGCAGTACTTC
CASSQVQSGSADSSYEQYF
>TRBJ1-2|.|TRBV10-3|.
TGTGCCATCACCCCGGACACCTATGGCTACACCTTC
CAITPDTYGYTF
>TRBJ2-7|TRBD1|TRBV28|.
TGTGCCAGCAGTCCCGGGACAGCTACTCGGGAGCAGTACTTC
CASSPGTATREQYF
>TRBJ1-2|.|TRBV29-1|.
TGCAGCGTTGATCAGAACTATGGCTACACCTTC
CSVDQNYGYTF
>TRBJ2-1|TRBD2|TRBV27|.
TGTGCCAGCAGTTCCTTATCTAAGCGGGGCTATGAGCAGTTCTTC
CASSSLSKRGYEQFF
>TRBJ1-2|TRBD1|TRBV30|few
TGTGCCTGGAGATACAGGGGTGACTATGGCTACACCTTC
CAWRYRGDYGYTF
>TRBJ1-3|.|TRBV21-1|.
TGTGCCAGCACCTCCCAGATGGTGGCTGGAAACACCATATATTTT
CASTSQMVAGNTIYF
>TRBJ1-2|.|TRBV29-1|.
TGCAGCGTTACCGGGACAAGAGAGTATGGCTACACCTTC
CSVTGTREYGYTF
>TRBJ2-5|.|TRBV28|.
TGTGCCAGCAGCGTGGAGGTGCTGGAGACCCAGTACTTC
CASSVEVLETQYF
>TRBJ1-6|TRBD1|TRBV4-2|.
TGTGCCAGCAGCCGGGGGACAGGTGGGAATTCACCCCTCCACTTT
CASSRGTGGNSPLHF
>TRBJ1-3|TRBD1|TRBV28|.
TGTGCCAGCCGACCGGGACAGGGTAGCAACACCATATATTTT
CASRPGQGSNTIYF
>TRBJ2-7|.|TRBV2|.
TGTGCCAGCATGTACGGACACCTAACCTACGAGCAGTACTTC
CASMYGHLTYEQYF
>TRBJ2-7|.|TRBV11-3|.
TGTGCCAGCAGCTTAGCGGGCGAGCAGTACTTC
CASSLAGEQYF
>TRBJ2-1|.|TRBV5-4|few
TGTGCCAGCAGCAGGGGGAATGAGCAGTTCTTC
CASSRGNEQFF
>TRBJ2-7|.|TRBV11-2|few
TGTGCCAGCAGCCGGGACACCTCCTACGAGCAGTACTTC
CASSRDTSYEQYF
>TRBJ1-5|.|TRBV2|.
TGTGCCAGCAGTGACCAGGGCAATAGCAATCAGCCCCAGCATTTT
CASSDQGNSNQPQHF
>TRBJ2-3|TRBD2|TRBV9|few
TGTGCCAGCAGCGGGACTAGCGGGGGCACAGATACGCAGTATTTT
CASSGTSGGTDTQYF
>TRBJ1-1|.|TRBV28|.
TGTGCCAGCCTGGGTTACCAGGGTGTAGGGTCCGAAGCTTTCTTT
CASLGYQGVGSEAFF
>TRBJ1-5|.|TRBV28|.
TGTGCCAGCAGTTTCTCTAATCAGCCCCAGCATTTT
CASSFSNQPQHF
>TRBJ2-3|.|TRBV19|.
TGTGCCAGTAGGGAGCGTGGGACAGATACGCAGTATTTT
CASRERGTDTQYF
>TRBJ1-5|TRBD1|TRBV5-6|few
TGTGCCAGCAGCATTTCCAGGGGGCGCCGAAGCAATCAGCCCCAGCATTTT
CASSISRGRRSNQPQHF
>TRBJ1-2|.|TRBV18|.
TGTGCCAGCTCGCTCCCGGGGTCCATCTATGGCTACACCTTC
CASSLPGSIYGYTF
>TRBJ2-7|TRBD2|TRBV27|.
TGTGCCAGCACCCCTAGCGGGAGGGCCTTTTACGAGCAGTACTTC
CASTPSGRAFYEQYF
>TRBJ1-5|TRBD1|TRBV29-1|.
TGCAGCGTTGAAGAGACAGGGACAAATCAGCCCCAGCATTTT
CSVEETGTNQPQHF
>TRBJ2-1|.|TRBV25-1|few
TGTGCCAGCAGTGAATGGGCGGGTGGAGAGGAGTACAATGAGCAGTTCTTC
CASSEWAGGEEYNEQFF
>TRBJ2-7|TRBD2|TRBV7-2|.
TGTGCCAGCAGTCGCGGGACTAGCGGGGGAACCTACGAGCAGTACTTC
CASSRGTSGGTYEQYF
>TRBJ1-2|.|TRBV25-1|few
TGTGCCAGCAGTGAATACTATACAGAGAACTATGGCTACACCTTC
CASSEYYTENYGYTF
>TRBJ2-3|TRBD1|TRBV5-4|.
TGTGCCAGCAGCTCGCCCTTACAGGGGAACACAGATACGCAGTATTTT
CASSSPLQGNTDTQYF
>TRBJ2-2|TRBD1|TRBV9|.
TGTGCCAGCAGCCCAGGGGACAGAAGGACCGGGGAGCTGTTTTTT
CASSPGDRRTGELFF
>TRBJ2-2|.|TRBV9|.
TGTGCCAGCAGCGTAGACGGCGGTCTCGTCACCGGGGAGCTGTTTTTT
CASSVDGGLVTGELFF